The rows below give T cell receptor beta chains drawn from one sample of a study of CD8+CD57+ T cells in acquired aplastic anemia. TCRdb used MiXCR to reprocess the reads, holding one entry per CDR3 protein. The sample gives 17,000 or so distinct CDR3 sequences, around two fifths of which show up once; 80% to 90% is in the top ten. Input material: CD8+CD57+ T cells sorted from PBMCs. The origin of the receptors is a human donor with aplastic anemia. Both conserved end residues are part of each CDR3. Each record gives: D gene, J gene, V gene, CDR3 length, CDR3 DNA, CDR3 protein. D genes are given only for firm matches.

TRBD1,TRBJ2-7,TRBV6-5,16,TGTGCCAGCAGTTACGATACCCTGGGACAGGGGTACGAGCAGTACTTC,CASSYDTLGQGYEQYF
.,TRBJ2-1,TRBV7-8,14,TGTGCCAGCAGCTGGGGAGATTCCTACAATGAGCAGTTCTTC,CASSWGDSYNEQFF
TRBD1,TRBJ1-2,TRBV25-1,18,TGTGCCAGCAGCCATCAGCCGGGACAGGATTTTCGCTGGGATGGCTACACCTTC,CASSHQPGQDFRWDGYTF
TRBD2,TRBJ2-5,TRBV20-1,14,TGCAGTGCTAGGCTAGCGGGTGAATGGGAGACCCAGTACTTC,CSARLAGEWETQYF
TRBD2,TRBJ2-7,TRBV9,16,TGTGCCAGCACGCAGAGACTAGCGGGAGACTTAAACGAGCAGTACTTC,CASTQRLAGDLNEQYF
.,TRBJ2-7,TRBV5-5,13,TGTGCCAGCAGCTTGTTGGAGTTCTACGAGCAGTACTTC,CASSLLEFYEQYF